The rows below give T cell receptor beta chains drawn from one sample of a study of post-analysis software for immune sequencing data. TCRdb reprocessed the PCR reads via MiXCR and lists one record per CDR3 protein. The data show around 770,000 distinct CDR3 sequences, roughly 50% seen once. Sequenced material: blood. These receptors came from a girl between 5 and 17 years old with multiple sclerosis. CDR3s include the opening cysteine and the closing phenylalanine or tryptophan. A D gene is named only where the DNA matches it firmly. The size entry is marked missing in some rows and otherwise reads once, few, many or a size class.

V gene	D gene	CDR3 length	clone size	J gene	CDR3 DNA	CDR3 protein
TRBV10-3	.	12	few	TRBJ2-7	TGTGCCATCGGGGACAATACCTACGAGCAGTACTTC	CAIGDNTYEQYF
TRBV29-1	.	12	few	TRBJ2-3	TGCAGCGTTGAAGATAACGCAGATACGCAGTATTTT	CSVEDNADTQYF
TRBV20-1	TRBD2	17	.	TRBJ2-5	TGCAGTGCTAGAGACCCTTGGCGTAGCGGGGTCGAAGAGACTCAGTACTTC	CSARDPWRSGVEETQYF
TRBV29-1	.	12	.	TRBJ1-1	TGCAGCGTTTGGGACTCCAACACTGAAGCTTTCTTT	CSVWDSNTEAFF
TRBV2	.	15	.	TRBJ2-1	TGTGCCAGCGATAAAGGCAAAAAGGGGGTCAATGAGCAGTTCTTC	CASDKGKKGVNEQFF
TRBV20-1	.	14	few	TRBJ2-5	TGCAGTGCTAGCCCGCTAGCGAAGCAAGAGACCCAGTACTTC	CSASPLAKQETQYF
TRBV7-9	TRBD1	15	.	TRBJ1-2	TGTGCCAGCAGCTTAACAGGGGCAGGGCCCTATGGCTACACCTTC	CASSLTGAGPYGYTF
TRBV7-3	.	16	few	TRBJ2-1	TGTGCCAGCAGCTTAACGTTCGGCAGGAATTACAATGAGCAGTTCTTC	CASSLTFGRNYNEQFF
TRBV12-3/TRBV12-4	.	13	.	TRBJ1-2	TGTGCCAGCAGTCGGGGACGGATCTATGGCTACACCTTC	CASSRGRIYGYTF
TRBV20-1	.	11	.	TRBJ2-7	TGCAGGGCTAGTACGAGGGACGAGCAGTACTTC	CRASTRDEQYF
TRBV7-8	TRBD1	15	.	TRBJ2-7	TGTGCCAGCAGCTTAGTCCCCAGGGGGAGCTACGAGCAGTACTTC	CASSLVPRGSYEQYF
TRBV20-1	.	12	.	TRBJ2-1	TGCAGTGCTAGTAGAGGGGTGGCTGAGCAGTTCTTC	CSASRGVAEQFF
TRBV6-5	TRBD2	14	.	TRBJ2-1	TGTGCCAGCAGTTCGATAGCGGGAGTACATGAGCAGTTCTTC	CASSSIAGVHEQFF
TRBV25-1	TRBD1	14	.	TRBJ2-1	TGTGCCAGCAGTGACAGGGGGCCTGCCAATGAGCAGTTCTTC	CASSDRGPANEQFF
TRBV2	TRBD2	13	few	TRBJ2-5	TGTGCCAGCACGACGGGAGGGGATGGGACCCAGTACTTC	CASTTGGDGTQYF
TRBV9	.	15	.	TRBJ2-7	TGTGCCAGCAGCGCGGCTGGGCGCCTGGTGGACGAGCAGTACTTC	CASSAAGRLVDEQYF
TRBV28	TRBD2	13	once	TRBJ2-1	TGTGCCAGCACCCGACCGACTAGCGGGATTATGTTCTTC	CASTRPTSGIMFF
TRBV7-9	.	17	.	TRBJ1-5	TGTGCCAGCAGCGACAACGACAGGCTGTATAGCAATCAGCCCCAGCATTTT	CASSDNDRLYSNQPQHF
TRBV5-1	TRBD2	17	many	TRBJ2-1	TGCGCCAGCAGCCCGGGACTAGCGGGAGGTCCCTACAATGAGCAGTTCTTC	CASSPGLAGGPYNEQFF
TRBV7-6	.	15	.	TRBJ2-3	TGTGCCAGCAGCTTATACGGGGATGGGGCAGATACGCAGTATTTT	CASSLYGDGADTQYF
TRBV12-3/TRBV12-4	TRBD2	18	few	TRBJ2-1	TGTGCCATCTCAACTAGCGGGAGGGCCACGGGTTCCTACAATGAGCAGTTCTTC	CAISTSGRATGSYNEQFF
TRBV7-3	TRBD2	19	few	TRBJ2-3	TGTGCCAGCAGCTTAAGGGGGCCGGGACTAGCGGGAGAGACAGATACGCAGTATTTT	CASSLRGPGLAGETDTQYF